The rows below give T cell receptor beta chains drawn from one sample of a study of human versus mouse CDR3 diversity and MHC coevolution. Some clones are missing from TCRdb's copy, which holds only in-frame ones; the method was immunoSEQ multiplex PCR. The sample has fewer than 80,000 clones; 85% to 95% are singletons. What was sequenced was naive CD4+ T cells from blood. The receptor source for this set is a person aged 30 to 69 in good health. CDR3s include the opening cysteine and the closing phenylalanine or tryptophan. The D gene is left open where the match is weak. Clone size appears in some rows only: once, few, many, or a class for an expanded clone.

TRBV5-1	-	TRBJ2-2	TRBD2	CASSGGGQNTGELFF	TGCGCCAGCAGCGGCGGGGGGCAGAACACCGGGGAGCTGTTTTTT
TRBV28	-	TRBJ1-1	TRBD1	CASSFGDRGNTEAFF	TGTGCCAGCAGTTTTGGGGACAGGGGGAACACTGAAGCTTTCTTT
TRBV9	-	TRBJ2-1	-	CASSVVQENNEQFF	TGTGCCAGCAGCGTAGTACAGGAAAACAATGAGCAGTTCTTC
TRBV11-2	-	TRBJ1-5	-	CASSTPKGFYSNQPQHF	TGTGCCAGCAGCACGCCGAAGGGGTTCTATAGCAATCAGCCCCAGCATTTT
TRBV7-8	-	TRBJ2-3	-	CASSLVGGDTQYF	TGTGCCAGCAGCTTAGTCGGAGGGGATACGCAGTATTTT
TRBV6-5	few	TRBJ1-3	TRBD1	CASRYSQGGGNTIYF	TGTGCCAGCAGATACTCTCAGGGGGGAGGAAACACCATATATTTT
TRBV5-1	-	TRBJ1-2	TRBD1	CASSGGQDLRYGYTF	TGCGCCAGCAGCGGGGGACAGGATCTTCGCTATGGCTACACCTTC
TRBV15	-	TRBJ2-2	TRBD2	CATSRGPVAGDAGELFF	TGTGCCACCAGCAGAGGTCCGGTAGCGGGAGATGCCGGGGAGCTGTTTTTT
TRBV28	-	TRBJ2-5	-	CASSSGKETQYF	TGTGCCAGCAGTTCGGGTAAAGAGACCCAGTACTTC
TRBV2	-	TRBJ2-7	-	CASRASYEQYF	TGTGCCAGCAGGGCCTCCTACGAGCAGTACTTC
TRBV4-1	-	TRBJ1-5	-	CASSQDPGWIQPQHF	TGCGCCAGCAGCCAAGATCCCGGGTGGATCCAGCCCCAGCATTTT
TRBV27	-	TRBJ2-7	TRBD2	CASRASASGTYEQYF	TGTGCCAGCAGGGCTTCGGCTAGCGGGACCTACGAGCAGTACTTC
TRBV4-2	once	TRBJ1-5	-	CASSQDAPDQPQHF	TGTGCCAGCAGCCAAGACGCCCCGGATCAGCCCCAGCATTTT
TRBV14	-	TRBJ1-1	-	CASSHTGLGRPEAFF	TGTGCCAGCAGCCATACAGGGCTGGGTCGCCCTGAAGCTTTCTTT
TRBV27	-	TRBJ1-2	-	CASKNDGAPDYGYTF	TGTGCCAGCAAGAACGACGGAGCGCCTGACTATGGCTACACCTTC
TRBV6-1	-	TRBJ1-5	-	CASTPPVSSNQPQHF	TGTGCCAGCACCCCTCCCGTATCTAGCAATCAGCCCCAGCATTTT
TRBV28	-	TRBJ1-1	TRBD1	CASSLWPRDRGRMNTEAFF	TGTGCCAGCAGTTTATGGCCCCGGGACAGGGGGCGCATGAACACTGAAGCTTTCTTT
TRBV6-4	-	TRBJ1-5	-	CASSDSIGPGVLQPQHF	TGTGCCAGCAGTGACTCGATAGGGCCAGGGGTTCTTCAGCCCCAGCATTTT
TRBV7-2	-	TRBJ1-2	-	CASSGRQPISNYGYTF	TGTGCCAGCAGCGGAAGACAGCCTATATCTAACTATGGCTACACCTTC
TRBV29-1	-	TRBJ1-4	TRBD1	CSVTPGQGGEKLFF	TGCAGCGTCACCCCGGGACAGGGGGGTGAAAAACTGTTTTTT
TRBV16	-	TRBJ1-6	-	CASSQSRQGNSPLHF	TGTGCCAGCAGCCAATCCCGGCAGGGGAATTCACCCCTCCACTTT
TRBV6-5	-	TRBJ2-5	TRBD1	CASSYPGTGGETQYF	TGTGCCAGCAGTTACCCCGGGACAGGAGGGGAGACCCAGTACTTC
TRBV5-1	-	TRBJ2-3	TRBD1	CASRQGRLSDTQYF	TGCGCCAGCCGACAGGGGCGGCTGTCAGATACGCAGTATTTT
TRBV6-1	-	TRBJ2-3	TRBD2	CASSEGSPGGRGDTQYF	TGTGCCAGCAGCGAAGGGTCCCCAGGCGGGAGGGGGGATACGCAGTATTTT
TRBV28	-	TRBJ2-7	-	CASSLMLNYEQYF	TGTGCCAGCAGTTTAATGCTAAACTACGAGCAGTACTTC
TRBV5-1	-	TRBJ2-5	TRBD1	CASSLALTGRETQYF	TGCGCCAGCAGCTTGGCCCTGACAGGGCGGGAGACCCAGTACTTC
TRBV10-1	few	TRBJ2-1	-	CASRVSNEQFF	TGCGCCAGCCGGGTCAGCAATGAGCAGTTCTTC
TRBV29-1	-	TRBJ2-2	-	CSVEDRRAAGELFF	TGCAGCGTTGAAGATCGGAGGGCGGCCGGGGAGCTGTTTTTT
TRBV5-1	-	TRBJ2-3	TRBD1	CASSLVAGGTGVDTQYF	TGCGCCAGCAGCTTGGTCGCGGGCGGGACAGGGGTAGATACGCAGTATTTT
TRBV28	-	TRBJ2-1	-	CASSLPGSKAGEQFF	TGTGCCAGCAGTTTGCCGGGAAGTAAAGCTGGGGAGCAGTTCTTC
TRBV19	few	TRBJ1-5	-	CASHSRQTNEPQHF	TGTGCCAGCCACTCGCGACAGACGAACGAGCCCCAGCATTTT
TRBV5-6	-	TRBJ1-4	-	CASSRPGESNEKLFF	TGTGCCAGCAGCCGGCCAGGGGAGTCTAATGAAAAACTGTTTTTT
TRBV30	-	TRBJ2-7	-	CAWETGGAYEQYF	TGTGCCTGGGAGACTGGAGGCGCCTACGAGCAGTACTTC
TRBV18	-	TRBJ1-1	TRBD1	CASSGQGSLNTEAFF	TGTGCCAGCTCAGGACAGGGGTCTTTGAACACTGAAGCTTTCTTT
TRBV10-2	-	TRBJ2-3	TRBD1	CASSDVLQGITDTQYF	TGCGCCAGCAGTGATGTTCTACAGGGGATCACAGATACGCAGTATTTT
TRBV15	once	TRBJ1-4	-	CATSRGHNEKLFF	TGTGCCACCAGCAGAGGGCATAATGAAAAACTGTTTTTT
TRBV27	-	TRBJ1-2	-	CASSTTAGGYGYTF	TGTGCCAGCAGTACAACGGCCGGGGGGTATGGCTACACCTTC